This T cell receptor beta chain was captured in a study of blood T cell repertoires in COVID-19. In the original workflow: Amplification of reference gene primers provided the estimated nucleated cell counts. Clones were read by immunoSEQ multiplex PCR, and TCRdb kept only the in-frame ones, dropping some. V, J and clone size are those of that table, while D and trimming were read from the DNA. The sample contains about 180,000 clones, around 80% of which appear only once. This sequence originates from a human donor in a cohort sampled during active COVID-19. What was sequenced was peripheral blood.

CDR3 bases: TGTGCCAGTAGTGGGGGCAACTATAATTCACCCCTCCACTTT. Its protein product is CASSGGNYNSPLHF. The rearrangement uses TRBV19 and TRBJ1-6; tentatively, D is TRBD1 (6 bases). Trimming stripped 5 bases from V and 3 bases from J, with 8 bases between. Germline CDR1 LNHDA, CDR2 SQIVND (reference sequence). The length of the CDR3 is 14 residues.